A single sample gave rise to the 7 T cell receptor beta chains below, sequenced in a study of PD-L1 blockade in urothelial cancer. Time point in this sample: pretreatment peripheral blood. The assay was immunoSEQ multiplex PCR, and TCRdb's table has in-frame clones only and misses some. The repertoire holds about 87,000 clones, with 84% as singletons. The sequences come from PBMCs, collected around atezolizumab (anti-PD-L1) treatment. The source of these receptors is a man in his sixties with urothelial cancer.

V and J are TRBV27 and TRBJ2-1; 7 bases match TRBD2. This CDR3 comprises 15 residues. CDR1 and CDR2 (germline): MNHEY, SMNVEV (reference sequence). V lost 3 bases to trimming and J lost 1 base; unmatched junction nucleotides: 3. The CDR3 protein is CASSFGGGSYNEQFF. CDR3 bases: TGTGCCAGCAGTTTTGGGGGGGGGTCCTACAATGAGCAGTTCTTC.

CDR3 nucleotide sequence: TGTGCCAGCAGCGTTAGCGGGACCAGGGAGACCCAGTACTTC. Protein product: CASSVSGTRETQYF. The V and J genes are TRBV9 and TRBJ2-5; 8 bases agree with TRBD2. V lost 2 bases to trimming and J lost 5 bases; unmatched junction nucleotides: 5. CDR1 is SGDLS, CDR2 YYNGEE, per germline. There are 14 residues in the CDR3.

J is TRBJ2-3 and V is TRBV28; maybe TRBD2 (5 bases). The V end lost 6 bases, the J end lost 9 bases, and 10 bases lay between the germline ends. This CDR3 has 11 residues. Per germline, CDR1 MDHEN and CDR2 SYDVKM. The CDR3 region is CASSRGTTQYF. As DNA, the CDR3 is TGTGCCAGCAGCCGGGGTACGACGCAGTATTTT.

The gene calls are TRBV30 and TRBJ1-3, with D possibly being TRBD1 (6 bases). CDR3 length: 15 amino acids. Looked up from germline, CDR1 is GTSNPN and CDR2 is SVGIG (reference sequence). With 3 bases removed from V and 4 bases from J, the gap between germline ends came to 16 bases. For the CDR3, the DNA is TGTGCCTGGAGATTAGGGGGAACCTCCGGAAACACCATATATTTT. Amino acid sequence: CAWRLGGTSGNTIYF.

This clone has a handful of counts. The chain recombines TRBV5-4 with TRBJ1-2; TRBD1 matches 7 bases. Germline assignment: CDR1 SGHNT and CDR2 YYREEE (reference sequence). This CDR3 has 13 residues. The ends lost 5 bases at V and 7 bases at J; junction bases unmatched: 8. CDR3 sequence: CASRRQGSAGYTF. For the CDR3, the DNA is TGTGCCAGCAGAAGACAGGGTTCTGCTGGCTACACCTTC. Full variable domain (remainder filled in from reference TRBV5-4 and TRBJ1-2): ETGVTQSPTHLIKTRGQQVTLRCSSQSGHNTVSWYQQALGQGPQFIFQYYREEENGRGNFPPRFSGLQFPNYSSELNVNALELDDSALYLCASRRQGSAGYTFGSGTRLTVV.

The J gene is TRBJ2-7, the V gene TRBV18; a possible D gene is TRBD1 (6 bases). The CDR3 is 12 residues long. Germline V gene data show CDR1 as KGHSH and CDR2 as LQKENI. Trimming removed 5 bases from V and 2 bases from J, with 7 bases in between. CDR3 sequence: CASSGGTYEQYF. The CDR3 DNA sequence: TGTGCCAGCTCAGGGGGCACCTACGAGCAGTACTTC.

The chain couples TRBV6-1 to TRBJ1-2; TRBD1 matches at 11 bases. Trimming took 6 bases from V and 7 from J; bases not matched to a gene: 7. The germline V gene has CDR1 MNHNS and CDR2 SASEGT. CDR3 length: 14 residues. CDR3 in DNA: TGTGCCAGCAGCCCGGACAGGGGGCAGGGTGGCTACACCTTC. Translated, it gives CASSPDRGQGGYTF.